This TCR beta chain was documented in a study of regulatory T cells in long-lasting Graves disease. The study, taken as a whole, reports: Newly diagnosed disease favored TRBV20-1 and TRBJ2-1 over persistent disease. Persistent patients shared more public clonotypes (over 2,500) than new patients (approximately 1,000). The study examined only peripheral blood, not thyroid tissue.

Specified time point: persistent/refractory GD, antithyroid drugs over 5 years with positive TRAb. Making the TCR library involved RNA that had been extracted from PBMCs. Staff drew around 8.6 milliliters of peripheral blood into EDTA tubes. CDR3-region Arm-PCR and iRepertoire HTBI primers produced the TCR beta libraries. TCRdb processed the multiplex PCR reads anew with MiXCR; each CDR3 protein has one entry. Altogether some 430,000 distinct CDR3 sequences are present, 20% to 25% being singletons, with the ten largest covering about 6.6%. Germline V gene data show CDR1 as MGHRA and CDR2 as YSYEKL. This CDR3 contains 16 residues. Remarks on this clonotype: No antigen is known for it. At one of its ends the junction is not consistent with the germline gene, which may arise from a read error.

Sequencing used peripheral blood mononuclear cells (PBMCs), obtained when the disease was refractory, from a patient treated with antithyroid drugs. This TCR was recovered from a female donor with Graves disease. This chain links TRBV4-1 with TRBJ2-7; possible D gene TRBD1, 6 bases. The CDR3 DNA reads TGCGCCAGCAGCCAAGATCGTGTGGGGGACAACTACAAGCAGTACTTC. This gives the protein CASSQDRVGDNYKQYF.